This entry lists 22 T cell receptor beta chains sequenced from one sample in a study of regulatory T cells in long-lasting Graves disease. Time point specified: persistent/refractory GD, antithyroid drugs over 5 years with positive TRAb. PBMC-extracted RNA yielded the TCR library. TCR beta libraries were built with iRepertoire HTBI primers and Arm-PCR of CDR3 regions. TCRdb re-called the multiplex PCR reads through MiXCR, storing one row per CDR3 protein. The sample lists about 460,000 distinct CDR3 sequences; under 25% were seen once. The specimen comprised peripheral blood mononuclear cells (PBMCs), sampled when the disease was refractory, from a patient treated with antithyroid drugs. These receptors all stem from a female donor with Graves disease.

This clonotype showed up many times. J is TRBJ1-1 and V is TRBV3-2; the table's D gene call, TRBD1, was not cross checked with the DNA. TRBV3-2 is classified as a pseudogene. The CDR3 runs 14 residues. The CDR3 loop reads CASSTGHQNTEAFF. The CDR3 nucleotides read TGTGCCAGCAGCACGGGACACCAGAACACTGAAGCTTTCTTT.

This clonotype was counted many times. This chain links TRBV12-3 or TRBV12-4 with TRBJ1-2; possibly TRBD1 for D (5 bases). V lost 6 bases and J lost 0, with 11 bases in between. CDR3 length: 14 amino acids. CDR3 region: CASSRTLTNYGYTF. DNA of the CDR3: TGTGCCAGCAGCCGGACACTTACTAACTATGGCTACACCTTC.

This clonotype was seen repeatedly, ten times or more. The gene calls are TRBV28 and TRBJ1-4; 9 bases are shared with TRBD1. CDR3 length equals 14 residues. Germline V gene data show CDR1 as MDHEN and CDR2 as SYDVKM. V lost 6 bases, J lost 14 bases, and 13 bases stayed unmatched. DNA of the CDR3: TGTGCCAGCAGCCCCGGGACAGGGCTGTTGGGGCTGTTTTTT. Protein: CASSPGTGLLGLFF. Variable domain in full (rest from reference TRBV28 and TRBJ1-4): DVKVTQSSRYLVKRTGEKVFLECVQDMDHENMFWYRQDPGLGLRLIYFSYDVKMKEKGDIPEGYSVSREKKERFSLILESASTNQTSMYLCASSPGTGLLGLFFGSGTQLSVL.

The rearrangement uses TRBV20-1 and TRBJ1-1; D not certain. V was pared by 6 bases and J by 4 bases, with 21 bases between. In germline, CDR1 is DFQATT, CDR2 SNEGSKA (reference sequence). The CDR3 is made up of 15 amino acids. The CDR3 here is CSAKPWGSSGTEAFF. The CDR3 DNA sequence: TGCAGTGCCAAGCCATGGGGTTCCAGCGGCACTGAAGCTTTCTTT.

The sample holds a few counts of this clonotype. This chain uses TRBV12-3 or TRBV12-4 with TRBJ2-3; 8 nucleotides line up with TRBD1. The CDR3 totals 15 residues. The V gene end was trimmed by 6 bases and the J gene end by 5 bases; junction bases not matched to a gene: 10. This CDR3 reads CASRSFPGGLDTQYF. The CDR3 DNA reads as TGTGCCAGCAGATCGTTCCCAGGGGGCCTAGATACGCAGTATTTT.

This clonotype was detected ten times or more. This chain uses TRBV12-3 or TRBV12-4 with TRBJ2-7; the D gene is possibly TRBD2 (5 bases). The CDR3 is 13 residues long. The V gene lost 3 bases and the J gene lost 2 bases, with 8 bases spanning the gap. The CDR3 sequence: CASSFEGPYEQYF. The CDR3 DNA reads TGTGCCAGCAGTTTCGAGGGTCCCTACGAGCAGTACTTC.

Regarding this clonotype: This may arise from a read error, as a much more abundant clone is one base away. The chain links TRBV7-8 to TRBJ1-1, with D tentatively TRBD1 (5 bases). The CDR3 has 13 amino acids. Germline V gene data show CDR1 as SGHVS and CDR2 as FQNEAQ. The CDR3 sequence is CASRPRDRTEALF. As DNA, the CDR3 is TGTGCCAGCAGGCCCCGGGACCGCACTGAAGCTCTCTTT.

In its sample, this clonotype was seen many times. J is TRBJ1-5 and V is TRBV6-1; D gene ambiguous. This CDR3 is 16 amino acids long. Trimming took off 3 bases at V and 7 bases at J, with 19 bases between the two ends. The germline gives CDR1 MNHNS, CDR2 SASEGT. The CDR3 DNA is TGTGCCAGCAGTGAGCTTCTGGACGGGAAGCAGCAGCCCCAGCATTTT. Residues: CASSELLDGKQQPQHF.

At least ten counts were recorded for this clonotype. The CDR3 protein is CASRKVGGGETQYF. The CDR3 DNA follows: TGTGCCAGCAGAAAAGTAGGGGGCGGAGAGACCCAGTACTTC. The gene calls are TRBV11-2 and TRBJ2-5, with 7 bases matching TRBD1. The V gene end was trimmed by 6 bases and the J gene end by 4 bases; junction bases not matched to a gene: 8. This CDR3 contains 14 residues. The germline gives CDR1 SGHAT, CDR2 FQNNGV.

This clonotype turned up a few times. The rearrangement links TRBV11-1 to TRBJ2-7; possibly TRBD1 or TRBD2 for D (5 bases each). CDR1 is SGHAT, CDR2 FQDESV, per germline (reference sequence). Trimming left V 1 base short and J 6 bases short, with 13 bases between. This CDR3 has 14 amino acids. CDR3 coding DNA: TGTGCCAGCAGCTTAGAGTTTTCTGGGGGCGAGCAGTACTTC. Its protein product is CASSLEFSGGEQYF.

The chain carries TRBV20-1 and TRBJ1-1; TRBD1 aligns across 8 bases. Germline lookup yields CDR1 DFQATT and CDR2 SNEGSKA (reference sequence). CDR3 length: 11 amino acids. V lost 6 bases and J lost 7; bases outside the gene matches: 4. Here the CDR3 reads CSAETGVEAFF. As DNA, the CDR3 is TGCAGTGCGGAGACAGGGGTTGAAGCTTTCTTT.

CDR3 loop: CASGGASVGEQYF. The CDR3 DNA is TGTGCCAGCGGGGGGGCCTCCGTAGGCGAGCAGTACTTC. This rearrangement joins TRBV7-2 to TRBJ2-7, with D perhaps matching TRBD2 (7 bases). This CDR3 has 13 amino acids. The ends were cut back, 8 bases at V and 6 bases at J, with 17 bases in the middle. Germline V gene sequence: CDR1 SGHTA, CDR2 FQGNSA.

The table lists this clonotype with many counts. The rearrangement uses TRBV28 and TRBJ1-2; tentative D call: TRBD1 (5 bases). V lost 1 base and J lost 8, with 11 bases in between. This CDR3 is built from 13 residues. CDR1 is MDHEN, CDR2 SYDVKM, per germline. Here the CDR3 DNA reads TGTGCCAGCAGTTTATCCGAGGGGCTCGGCTACACCTTC. Protein: CASSLSEGLGYTF.

This clonotype was observed many times. This rearrangement joins TRBV12-3 or TRBV12-4 to TRBJ1-2; 7 nucleotides agree with TRBD1. The CDR3 runs to 14 residues. The V gene end was trimmed by 6 bases and the J gene end by 2 bases; junction bases not matched to a gene: 6. For the CDR3, the DNA is TGTGCCAGCAGGACAGGGCTTATCAACTATGGCTACACCTTC. This sequence encodes CASRTGLINYGYTF.

This clonotype appeared many times. The chain couples TRBV12-3 or TRBV12-4 to TRBJ2-5; 8 bases are a match to TRBD1. The CDR3 length is 16 residues. The V segment lost 6 bases and the J segment 5 bases; nucleotides outside the gene matches: 14. DNA for the CDR3: TGTGCCAGCAGCCCAGGACAGGGAGCTTTTCAGGAGACCCAGTACTTC. Translating gives CASSPGQGAFQETQYF.

This clonotype was picked up many times. The genes are TRBV2 and TRBJ1-5; a possible D gene is TRBD1 (5 bases). The germline V gene encodes CDR1 SNHLY and CDR2 FYNNEI. The CDR3 runs 12 residues. V lost 2 bases to trimming and J lost 11 bases, with 10 bases between them. CDR3: CASSEQLTAQHF. For the CDR3, the DNA is TGTGCCAGCAGTGAACAGCTGACAGCCCAGCATTTT.

As concerns this clonotype: A junction end diverges from the germline sequence, so it may reflect a read error. The gene calls are TRBV7-7 and TRBJ2-7; D tentatively fits TRBD1 or TRBD2 (5 bases each). The CDR3 extends over 13 amino acids. The germline V gene has CDR1 SSHAT and CDR2 FNYEAQ (reference sequence). CDR3 residues: CASSLQGAHEQHF. CDR3 sequence (DNA): TGTGCTAGCAGCTTGCAGGGAGCCCACGAGCAGCACTTC. Supplemented by reference TRBV7-7 and TRBJ2-7, the full variable domain reads GAGVSQSPRYKVTKRGQDVTLRCDPISSHATLYWYQQALGQGPEFLTYFNYEAQPDKSGLPSDRFSAERPEGSISTLTIQRTEQRDSAMYRCASSLQGAHEQHFGPGTRLTVT.

The sample holds many counts of this clonotype. The rearrangement links TRBV28 to TRBJ2-5, with 9 bases identical to TRBD1. The CDR3 loop spans 16 amino acids. J was trimmed by 3 bases and V by 2 bases; bases with no gene match: 7. Germline CDR1 and CDR2: MDHEN and SYDVKM. The CDR3 bases are TGTGCCAGCAGTTTAAGGGACAGGGAAGTTGAAGAGACCCAGTACTTC. This codes for CASSLRDREVEETQYF.

This chain links TRBV20-1 with TRBJ2-1; 7 nucleotides match TRBD2. V shed 0 bases and J 0 bases; nucleotides not matched to a gene: 8. The CDR3 runs 17 residues. Germline CDR1 is DFQATT and CDR2 is SNEGSKA (reference sequence). The CDR3 loop reads CSARDSGGRGSYNEQFF. In DNA form, the CDR3 reads TGCAGTGCTAGAGACTCGGGCGGGAGAGGCTCCTACAATGAGCAGTTCTTC.

On this clonotype itself: A much larger clone sits a single nucleotide away, making a read error possible. The rearrangement uses TRBV6-2 or TRBV6-3 and TRBJ2-4; a possible D gene is TRBD1 (6 bases). V was trimmed by 11 bases and J by 0 bases, leaving 23 bases between them. From germline, CDR1 is MNHEY and CDR2 SVGEGT. CDR3 size: 17 residues. The CDR3, as DNA: TGTGCCGGCACGGCCAGAGCTGACAGGATAGCCAAAAACATTCAGTACTTC. Its translation: CAGTARADRIAKNIQYF.

Many counts were recorded for this clonotype. The chain uses TRBV6-2 or TRBV6-3 and TRBJ1-2; D is ambiguous. Germline CDR1 MNHEY, CDR2 SVGEGT. V gave up 4 bases and J gave up 8 bases, with 20 bases separating them. This CDR3 comprises 15 residues. The CDR3 nucleotides read TGTGCCAGCAGTTGGACTAACCAGAACACGGGGGGCTACACCTTC. It codes for CASSWTNQNTGGYTF.

This clonotype was seen many times. The chain links TRBV6-5 to TRBJ1-1; TRBD1 matches at 9 bases. CDR3 size: 15 residues. J was trimmed by 1 base and V by 0 bases; bases with no gene match: 0. Germline loops: CDR1 MNHEY, CDR2 SVGAGI. The CDR3 DNA follows: TGTGCCAGCAGTTACTCGGGACAGGGGAACACTGAAGCTTTCTTT. Translating it yields CASSYSGQGNTEAFF.